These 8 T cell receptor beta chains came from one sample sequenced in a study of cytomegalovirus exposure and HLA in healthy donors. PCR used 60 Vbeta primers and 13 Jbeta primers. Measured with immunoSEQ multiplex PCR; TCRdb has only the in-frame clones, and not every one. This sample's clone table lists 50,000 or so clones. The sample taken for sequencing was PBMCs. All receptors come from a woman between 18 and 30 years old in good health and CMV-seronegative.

CDR3 loop: CASSQDRNREETQYF. In DNA form, the CDR3 reads TGTGCCAGCAGCCAAGATAGGAACAGGGAAGAGACCCAGTACTTC. This sequence joins TRBV4-2 and TRBJ2-5; D is perhaps TRBD1 (6 bases). V was shortened by 0 bases and J by 3 bases, with 11 bases between the two germline ends. The CDR3 sequence is 15 residues long. Per the germline V gene, CDR1 is LGHNA and CDR2 is YNFKEQ.

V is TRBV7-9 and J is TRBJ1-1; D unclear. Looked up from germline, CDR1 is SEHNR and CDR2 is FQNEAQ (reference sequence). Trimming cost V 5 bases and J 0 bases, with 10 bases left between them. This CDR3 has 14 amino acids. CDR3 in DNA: TGTGCCAGCAGCCCTCCTCCTGTGAACACTGAAGCTTTCTTT. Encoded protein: CASSPPPVNTEAFF.

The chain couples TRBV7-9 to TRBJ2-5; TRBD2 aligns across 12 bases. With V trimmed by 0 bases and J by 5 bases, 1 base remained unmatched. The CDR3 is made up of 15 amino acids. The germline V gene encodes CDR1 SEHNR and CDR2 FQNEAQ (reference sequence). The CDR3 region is CASSLALAGGETQYF. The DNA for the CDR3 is TGTGCCAGCAGCTTAGCACTAGCGGGAGGTGAGACCCAGTACTTC.

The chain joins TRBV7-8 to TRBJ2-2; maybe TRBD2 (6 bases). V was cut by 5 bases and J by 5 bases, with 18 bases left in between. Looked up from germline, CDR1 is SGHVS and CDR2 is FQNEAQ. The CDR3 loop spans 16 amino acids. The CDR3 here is CASSLPGLRGTGELFF. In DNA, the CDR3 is TGTGCCAGCAGCCTCCCTGGACTACGGGGTACCGGGGAGCTGTTTTTT.

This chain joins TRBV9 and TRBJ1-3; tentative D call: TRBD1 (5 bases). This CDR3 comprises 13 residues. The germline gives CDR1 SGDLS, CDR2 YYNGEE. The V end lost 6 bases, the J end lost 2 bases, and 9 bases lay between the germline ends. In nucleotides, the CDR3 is TGTGCCAGCACCCGGGGGACTGGAAACACCATATATTTT. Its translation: CASTRGTGNTIYF.

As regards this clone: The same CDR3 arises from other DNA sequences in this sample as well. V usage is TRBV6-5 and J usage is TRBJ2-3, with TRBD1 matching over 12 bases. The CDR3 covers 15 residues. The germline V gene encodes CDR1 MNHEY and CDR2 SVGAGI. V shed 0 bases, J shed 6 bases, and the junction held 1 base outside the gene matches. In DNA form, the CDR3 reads TGTGCCAGCAGTTACTCCGGGACAGGGGGCGATACGCAGTATTTT. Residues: CASSYSGTGGDTQYF.

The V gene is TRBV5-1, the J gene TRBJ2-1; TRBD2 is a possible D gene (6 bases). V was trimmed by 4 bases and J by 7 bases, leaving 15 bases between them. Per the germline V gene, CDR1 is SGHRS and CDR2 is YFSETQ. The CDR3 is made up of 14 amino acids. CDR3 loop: CASSHRDAGNEQFF. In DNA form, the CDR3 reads TGCGCCAGCAGCCACCGGGACGCGGGGAATGAGCAGTTCTTC.

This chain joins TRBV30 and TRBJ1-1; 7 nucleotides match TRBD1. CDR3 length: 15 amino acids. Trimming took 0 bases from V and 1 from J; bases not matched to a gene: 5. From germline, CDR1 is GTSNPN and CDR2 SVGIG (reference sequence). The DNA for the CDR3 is TGTGCCTGGAGTGTAGCAGGGGGTGCGAACACTGAAGCTTTCTTT. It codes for CAWSVAGGANTEAFF.